A selection of T cell receptor beta chains follows, all from one sample in a study of blood T cell repertoires in COVID-19. This table comes from immunoSEQ multiplex PCR, and its TCRdb copy is limited to in-frame clones, with some not included. This table holds about 140,000 clones, 81% found once. Material: peripheral blood. These TCRs come from a woman aged 60-70 years with active or convalescent COVID-19. CDR3s include the opening cysteine and the closing phenylalanine or tryptophan. The order of the fields is V gene, J gene, CDR3 protein.

TRBV7-9	TRBJ1-5	CASSLGQTGPQHF
TRBV4-3	TRBJ1-3	CASSPVGGPGNTIYF
TRBV4-1	TRBJ1-1	CASSRGQGEGENTEAFF
TRBV5-4	TRBJ1-1	CASTSYNEAFF
TRBV9	TRBJ1-1	CASSVGQRNTEAFF
TRBV30	TRBJ1-3	CAQTGVSGNTIYF
TRBV7-3	TRBJ2-1	CASSELAGPYNEQFF
TRBV3-1/TRBV3-2	TRBJ2-1	CASSRRQGSYNEQFF
TRBV6-1	TRBJ2-1	CASSEYLGDYNEQFF
TRBV2	TRBJ2-3	CASSDGTGVSTDTQYF
TRBV28	TRBJ1-2	CASSLFVRQGAGGYTF